A single sample is the source of the 30 T cell receptor beta chains below, sequenced in a study of beta chain features in type 1 diabetes. Whole-study findings and limits: In all four CD4+ subsets, TCRB CDR3 length was significantly, moderately reduced in type 1 diabetes.

No antigens are known for them. TCRB transcripts that were expressed got sequenced, as all of the isolated RNA had been reverse transcribed. The protocol was immunoSEQ multiplex PCR, while the TCRdb copy is restricted to in-frame clones and leaves out a portion. The data show roughly 400,000 clones, around 9.6% seen once. The sample consisted of central memory CD4+ T cells from blood. These receptors were collected from a man younger than 40 with type 1 diabetes.

This clone turned up a few times. The chain joins TRBV9 to TRBJ2-2; the match to TRBD2 covers 11 bases. The germline CDR1 and CDR2 sequences are SGDLS and YYNGEE. The CDR3 has 14 residues. Losses at the gene ends were 5 bases for V and 4 bases for J; bases not matched to a gene: 1. CDR3 region: CASRGLAATGELFF. The CDR3 region has the DNA TGTGCCAGCAGGGGACTAGCGGCCACCGGGGAGCTGTTTTTT.

The gene calls are TRBV5-1 and TRBJ2-5; perhaps TRBD1 as D (5 bases). In germline, CDR1 is SGHRS, CDR2 YFSETQ. Trimming took 4 bases from V and 2 from J, leaving 12 bases between them. The CDR3 is 14 residues long. The CDR3 DNA is TGCGCCAGCAGCGTTGACAGCGTACAAGAGACCCAGTACTTC. This encodes CASSVDSVQETQYF.

The chain employs TRBV7-2 and TRBJ1-4; 7 bases agree with TRBD1. Trimming at V came to 6 bases and at J to 3 bases, leaving 7 bases not matched to a gene. This CDR3 has 15 amino acids. Germline CDR1 SGHTA, CDR2 FQGNSA. CDR3 bases: TGTGCCAGCAGTTTGACAGGGTACCCTAATGAAAAACTGTTTTTT. This gives the protein CASSLTGYPNEKLFF.

This clone was detected only a few times. This sequence joins TRBV6-6 and TRBJ2-7, with 7 bases aligning to TRBD1. Germline loops: CDR1 MNHNY, CDR2 SVGAGI (reference sequence). The CDR3 runs 13 residues. The V and J ends lost 5 bases and 6 bases, in that order; junction bases with no gene match: 7. This chain's CDR3 is CASSGPTGLEQYF. DNA of the CDR3: TGTGCCAGCAGTGGCCCGACAGGGCTCGAGCAGTACTTC.

This clone was found a few times. The V and J genes are TRBV9 and TRBJ2-1, with D possibly TRBD2 on 5 matching bases. The CDR3 loop spans 14 amino acids. V lost 7 bases and J 0 bases, leaving 11 bases between the germline ends. Germline V gene data show CDR1 as SGDLS and CDR2 as YYNGEE. In DNA form, the CDR3 reads TGTGCCAGCGCCCGGGGTGTCTCCTACAATGAGCAGTTCTTC. Translation: CASARGVSYNEQFF.

The chain employs TRBV7-2 and TRBJ1-1; maybe TRBD1 (6 bases). Trimming took 7 bases from V and 1 from J, leaving 25 bases between them. CDR1 and CDR2 from the germline V gene are SGHTA and FQGNSA. CDR3 size: 18 residues. The CDR3 DNA reads as TGTGCCAGCACGATGAGCGGGGGGCTGCCGCCTTCGAACACTGAAGCTTTCTTT. Protein: CASTMSGGLPPSNTEAFF.

The rearrangement links TRBV7-3 to TRBJ2-7, with 7 bases fitting TRBD2. V shed 5 bases, J shed 3 bases, and the junction held 10 bases outside the gene matches. CDR1 and CDR2 from the germline V gene are SGHTA and FQGTGA. This CDR3 spans 15 amino acids. The DNA for the CDR3 is TGTGCCAGCAGCGCTACTAGCGCGACGAGCTACGAGCAGTACTTC. Protein sequence: CASSATSATSYEQYF. The full variable domain, rest sourced from reference TRBV7-3 and TRBJ2-7, is GAGVSQTPSNKVTEKGKYVELRCDPISGHTALYWYRQSLGQGPEFLIYFQGTGAADDSGLPNDRFFAVRPEGSVSTLKIQRTERGDSAVYLCASSATSATSYEQYFGPGTRLTVT.

The rearrangement uses TRBV6-6 and TRBJ2-1; the D gene is possibly TRBD1 (6 bases). The length of the CDR3 is 16 residues. V was shortened by 0 bases and J by 3 bases, with 12 bases between the two germline ends. From germline, CDR1 is MNHNY and CDR2 SVGAGI (reference sequence). CDR3 bases: TGTGCCAGCAGTTACTCGCGGACAGCCGTCTACAATGAGCAGTTCTTC. It translates to CASSYSRTAVYNEQFF.

This chain links TRBV19 with TRBJ2-6, with D tentatively TRBD1 (5 bases). The ends were cut back, 5 bases at V and 0 bases at J, with 17 bases in the middle. Germline loops: CDR1 LNHDA, CDR2 SQIVND (reference sequence). CDR3 length: 18 residues. The CDR3 DNA reads as TGTGCCAGTAGTGCCCTAGACAGACCCAGCTCTGGGGCCAACGTCCTGACTTTC. Its protein is CASSALDRPSSGANVLTF.

This chain links TRBV2 with TRBJ1-5; possible D gene TRBD1, 6 bases. V lost 6 bases and J lost 0, with 15 bases in between. Looked up from germline, CDR1 is SNHLY and CDR2 is FYNNEI. CDR3 length: 16 amino acids. In DNA, the CDR3 is TGTGCCAGCAGGGACAGCCTTTTTTATAGCAATCAGCCCCAGCATTTT. Protein product: CASRDSLFYSNQPQHF.

This clone was seen more than once but under ten times. This CDR3 is CASSPTTGGYTF. For the CDR3, the DNA is TGTGCCAGCAGTCCTACTACCGGGGGCTACACCTTC. The rearrangement joins TRBV28 to TRBJ1-2; D remains ambiguous. CDR1 and CDR2 from the germline V gene are MDHEN and SYDVKM. The CDR3 spans 12 residues. Trimming cost V 5 bases and J 8 bases, with 12 bases left between them.

This clone was seen a handful of times. This CDR3 reads CASSRQAAQPQHF. In nucleotides, the CDR3 is TGTGCCAGCAGTCGACAGGCGGCTCAGCCCCAGCATTTT. This sequence joins TRBV6-1 and TRBJ1-5, with D maybe TRBD1 (6 bases). The germline gives CDR1 MNHNS, CDR2 SASEGT. The CDR3 totals 13 residues. The V and J ends lost 5 bases and 6 bases respectively, with 11 bases between them.

The J gene is TRBJ1-2, the V gene TRBV25-1; TRBD1 agrees at 7 bases. The J segment lost 5 bases and the V segment lost 3 bases, leaving 3 bases of the junction unmatched. The CDR3 length is 13 residues. Germline CDR1 and CDR2: MGHDK and SYGVNS. Here the CDR3 DNA reads TGTGCCAGCAGTGATCAGGGGGAATATGGCTACACCTTC. It codes for CASSDQGEYGYTF.

The chain employs TRBV5-8 and TRBJ2-7; D gene uncertain. V lost 3 bases and J lost 6, with 7 bases in between. This CDR3 has 11 residues. Germline-derived CDR1 and CDR2 are SGHTS and YDEGEE. Here the CDR3 DNA reads TGTGCCAGCAGCTATCGGACCGAGCAGTACTTC. Protein product: CASSYRTEQYF.

This clone showed up just a few times. Other nucleotide sequences from this sample produce the same CDR3. V gene TRBV7-6 combines with J gene TRBJ2-7; no firm D call. V was pared by 5 bases and J by 3 bases, with 11 bases between. Germline values: CDR1 SGHVS, CDR2 FNYEAQ. The CDR3 totals 13 residues. CDR3 sequence: CASSRSSIYEQYF. In DNA, the CDR3 is TGTGCCAGCAGCCGATCCAGTATCTACGAGCAGTACTTC.

This clone showed up just a few times. The rearrangement links TRBV28 to TRBJ1-2; 7 nucleotides agree with TRBD1. This CDR3 spans 13 amino acids. With V trimmed by 6 bases and J by 3 bases, 4 bases remained unmatched. Looked up from germline, CDR1 is MDHEN and CDR2 is SYDVKM. The CDR3 is CASRTGTDYGYTF. The DNA for the CDR3 is TGTGCCAGCAGAACCGGGACAGACTATGGCTACACCTTC.

The table lists this clone with a few counts. The rearrangement joins TRBV15 to TRBJ1-2, with D perhaps matching TRBD1 (6 bases). Per germline, CDR1 LNHNV and CDR2 YYDKDF (reference sequence). The V gene lost 6 bases and the J gene lost 6 bases, with 20 bases spanning the gap. The CDR3 is made up of 15 amino acids. The CDR3 region has the DNA TGTGCCACCAGTCCTAACACAGGGCTTTTCAATGGCTACACCTTC. Protein sequence: CATSPNTGLFNGYTF.

The chain employs TRBV2 and TRBJ2-3; unclear D gene. The CDR3 runs 13 residues. The germline CDR1 and CDR2 sequences are SNHLY and FYNNEI. Trimming removed 6 bases at V and 4 bases at J, with 11 bases between. CDR3 sequence reads: CASRSPPADTQYF. In DNA, the CDR3 is TGTGCCAGCAGATCACCTCCGGCAGATACGCAGTATTTT.

This clone was seen only a few times. The chain combines TRBV5-6 with TRBJ2-1, with 7 bases matching TRBD1. Per the germline V gene, CDR1 is SGHDT and CDR2 is YYEEEE. V lost 0 bases, J lost 7 bases, and 7 bases stayed unmatched. This CDR3 region has 15 residues. The CDR3 loop reads CASSLDRGILNEQFF. The CDR3 bases are TGTGCCAGCAGCTTGGACAGGGGTATTCTGAATGAGCAGTTCTTC.

The chain uses TRBV19 and TRBJ2-1; no clear D. This CDR3 region has 13 residues. The germline V gene encodes CDR1 LNHDA and CDR2 SQIVND (reference sequence). V lost 5 bases and J 5 bases, leaving 10 bases between the germline ends. CDR3: CASSPLRNNEQFF. CDR3 nucleotide sequence: TGTGCCAGTAGTCCGCTTCGAAACAATGAGCAGTTCTTC.

This clone was detected a few times. The V call is TRBV6-1, the J call TRBJ2-7; 8 bases are shared with TRBD1. J lost 0 bases, V lost 4 bases, and 5 bases had no gene match. CDR1 MNHNS and CDR2 SASEGT come from the germline V gene. The length of the CDR3 is 15 residues. The CDR3 DNA is TGTGCCAGCAGTGCACGACAGGGGAGCTCCTACGAGCAGTACTTC. Protein product: CASSARQGSSYEQYF.

This clone showed up just a few times. The rearrangement links TRBV6-1 to TRBJ1-1; D gene ambiguous. Deletions cut 5 bases from V and 12 bases from J, with 13 bases between. Germline lookup yields CDR1 MNHNS and CDR2 SASEGT. The CDR3 sequence is 11 residues long. This CDR3 is CASSFGSATFF. Here the CDR3 DNA reads TGTGCCAGCAGTTTTGGGTCCGCGACTTTCTTT.

This clone has ten or more counts. This chain connects TRBV10-3 to TRBJ2-2; D gene uncertain. The CDR3 is 13 amino acids. Germline V lookup: CDR1 ENHRY, CDR2 SYGVKD. Trimming took off 2 bases at V and 4 bases at J, with 5 bases between the two ends. CDR3 residues: CAISEGATGELFF. DNA of the CDR3: TGTGCCATCAGTGAGGGAGCCACCGGGGAGCTGTTTTTT.

The V call is TRBV27, the J call TRBJ2-7; 7 bases align to TRBD1. Trimming at V came to 0 bases and at J to 4 bases, leaving 0 bases not matched to a gene. Germline-derived CDR1 and CDR2 are MNHEY and SMNVEV (reference sequence). This CDR3 contains 13 residues. In DNA, the CDR3 is TGTGCCAGCAGTTTATCGACAGGGTACGAGCAGTACTTC. Protein: CASSLSTGYEQYF.

The chain uses TRBV5-1 and TRBJ1-4; maybe TRBD1 (5 bases). Germline lookup yields CDR1 SGHRS and CDR2 YFSETQ. Trimming shortened V by 0 bases and J by 0 bases, and 9 bases separated the two germline ends. The CDR3 length is 16 residues. The CDR3 sequence is CASSLGQFSTNEKLFF. The DNA of the CDR3 is TGCGCCAGCAGCTTGGGACAGTTCTCAACTAATGAAAAACTGTTTTTT.

This clone was observed at least ten times. The CDR3 DNA reads TGTGCCAGCAGCCCCCCCGGACTAGCCGCCGAGGCGGGTTACTTC. Its protein is CASSPPGLAAEAGYF. The chain recombines TRBV6-5 with TRBJ2-7, with 8 bases identical to TRBD2. V was clipped by 6 bases and J by 13 bases; unmatched bases: 20. The germline CDR1 and CDR2 sequences are MNHEY and SVGAGI. CDR3 length equals 15 residues.

The J gene is TRBJ1-1, the V gene TRBV7-9; a possible D gene is TRBD1 (6 bases). The CDR3 has 13 residues. The germline V gene has CDR1 SEHNR and CDR2 FQNEAQ (reference sequence). V was trimmed by 1 base and J by 5 bases, leaving 8 bases between them. The chain's CDR3 is CASSLGQVTEAFF. CDR3 DNA: TGTGCCAGCAGCTTAGGACAGGTGACTGAAGCTTTCTTT.

This clone was found a few times. This chain joins TRBV28 and TRBJ2-3, with 7 bases lining up with TRBD2. The V gene's germline CDR1 is MDHEN and CDR2 SYDVKM. V shed 6 bases and J 2 bases; nucleotides not matched to a gene: 8. This CDR3 is 15 amino acids long. The CDR3: CASRSPGLLTDTQYF. CDR3 nucleotide sequence: TGTGCCAGCAGATCTCCGGGACTACTCACAGATACGCAGTATTTT.

The CDR3 loop reads CASSKSSTDTQYF. The CDR3 region has the DNA TGTGCCAGCAGTAAGTCTAGCACAGATACGCAGTATTTT. This chain connects TRBV25-1 to TRBJ2-3; D ambiguous. Per germline, CDR1 MGHDK and CDR2 SYGVNS. This CDR3 spans 13 amino acids. Deletions cut 5 bases from V and 0 bases from J, with 6 bases between.

This clone has just a few counts. The gene calls are TRBV4-2 and TRBJ1-5; no clear D gene. The CDR3 runs 16 residues. Germline V gene lookup returns CDR1 LGHNA and CDR2 YNFKEQ. The V and J ends lost 0 bases and 5 bases respectively, with 14 bases between them. CDR3 coding DNA: TGTGCCAGCAGCCAAGATACTATCCGGATCGATCAGCCCCAGCATTTT. Translated: CASSQDTIRIDQPQHF.